These 9 T cell receptor beta chains originate from one sample sequenced in a study of CD8+CD57+ T cells in acquired aplastic anemia. It was genomic DNA that served as the template for profiling TCR beta VDJ and CDR3. TCRdb passed the reads through MiXCR, listing each CDR3 protein once. The sample carries 150,000 or so distinct CDR3 sequences, just under 65% recorded once. The specimen was sorted CD4+, CD8+, or CD8+CD57+ T cells (not recorded which) from PBMCs. Receptor source: a human donor in good health.

This clonotype came up once. J is TRBJ1-1 and V is TRBV10-3; a weak D match, TRBD1 (6 bases). The germline V gene has CDR1 ENHRY and CDR2 SYGVKD. The CDR3 sequence is 13 residues long. Trimming shortened V by 5 bases and J by 2 bases, and 9 bases separated the two germline ends. The CDR3 nucleotides read TGTGCCATCAGTAAGGGGGGTAACACTGAAGCTTTCTTT. This sequence encodes CAISKGGNTEAFF.

The DNA for the CDR3 is TGCAGTGCCACGGGACAGGGAGATGAAAAACTGTTTTTT. This sequence encodes CSATGQGDEKLFF. V and J are TRBV20-1 and TRBJ1-4; the match to TRBD1 covers 9 bases. The CDR3 spans 13 residues. Germline V gene lookup returns CDR1 DFQATT and CDR2 SNEGSKA (reference sequence). The J segment lost 6 bases and the V segment lost 6 bases, leaving 5 bases of the junction unmatched.

The chain combines TRBV20-1 with TRBJ1-1, with TRBD1 identical over 7 bases. Looked up from germline, CDR1 is DFQATT and CDR2 is SNEGSKA (reference sequence). This CDR3 has 16 amino acids. V dropped 3 bases and J dropped 0; count of bases not matched to a gene: 10. The DNA of the CDR3 is TGCAGTGCTAGGCGACAGGGATTTTCTATGAACACTGAAGCTTTCTTT. Its translation: CSARRQGFSMNTEAFF.

The rearrangement uses TRBV20-1 and TRBJ2-1, with 9 bases aligning to TRBD1. In germline, CDR1 is DFQATT, CDR2 SNEGSKA (reference sequence). This CDR3 has 13 amino acids. Trimming took 5 bases from V and 4 from J; bases not matched to a gene: 3. The CDR3 loop is CSAWDRVYNEQFF. CDR3 bases: TGCAGTGCTTGGGACAGGGTATACAATGAGCAGTTCTTC.

The chain employs TRBV7-2 and TRBJ2-2; D unresolved. CDR1 is SGHTA and CDR2 is FQGNSA in the germline V gene. This CDR3 is built from 16 residues. The germline V and J ends were trimmed by 3 bases and 6 bases, with 17 bases remaining between them. CDR3 sequence (DNA): TGTGCCAGCAGCTTGACGATGGGCCACGTTCCCGGGGAGCTGTTTTTT. It translates to CASSLTMGHVPGELFF.

This clonotype has ten or more counts. The gene calls are TRBV5-8 and TRBJ1-5; 7 bases align to TRBD1. The ends lost 4 bases at V and 2 bases at J; junction bases unmatched: 3. Looked up from germline, CDR1 is SGHTS and CDR2 is YDEGEE. The CDR3 is 14 residues long. The CDR3 DNA follows: TGTGCCAGCAGCCCCGGACAGGGCAATCAGCCCCAGCATTTT. It yields the protein CASSPGQGNQPQHF. Full variable domain (outside the CDR3, taken from reference TRBV5-8 and TRBJ1-5): EAGVTQSPTHLIKTRGQQATLRCSPISGHTSVYWYQQALGLGLQFLLWYDEGEERNRGNFPPRFSGRQFPNYSSELNVNALELEDSALYLCASSPGQGNQPQHFGDGTRLSIL.

The gene calls are TRBV7-9 and TRBJ1-3; 7 bases match TRBD1. V dropped 6 bases and J dropped 2; count of bases not matched to a gene: 10. The CDR3 totals 16 residues. Looked up from germline, CDR1 is SEHNR and CDR2 is FQNEAQ (reference sequence). CDR3 nucleotide sequence: TGTGCCAGCAGGCCCACAACAGGGGCCGCTGGAAACACCATATATTTT. It is translated as CASRPTTGAAGNTIYF.

CDR3 region: CASNPRAGGNTEAFF. The CDR3, as DNA: TGTGCCAGTAACCCGCGAGCAGGGGGGAACACTGAAGCTTTCTTT. The rearrangement links TRBV19 to TRBJ1-1; 7 bases map to TRBD1. CDR1 is LNHDA and CDR2 is SQIVND in the germline V gene (reference sequence). The CDR3 covers 15 residues. V dropped 7 bases and J dropped 1; count of bases not matched to a gene: 9.

The chain is built from TRBV7-6 and TRBJ2-7; no reliable D call. V lost 6 bases to trimming and J lost 9 bases, with 12 bases between them. The germline CDR1 and CDR2 sequences are SGHVS and FNYEAQ. This CDR3 region has 11 residues. CDR3 bases: TGTGCCAGCAGTGAAGCGCTCCGGCAGTACTTC. Its protein is CASSEALRQYF.